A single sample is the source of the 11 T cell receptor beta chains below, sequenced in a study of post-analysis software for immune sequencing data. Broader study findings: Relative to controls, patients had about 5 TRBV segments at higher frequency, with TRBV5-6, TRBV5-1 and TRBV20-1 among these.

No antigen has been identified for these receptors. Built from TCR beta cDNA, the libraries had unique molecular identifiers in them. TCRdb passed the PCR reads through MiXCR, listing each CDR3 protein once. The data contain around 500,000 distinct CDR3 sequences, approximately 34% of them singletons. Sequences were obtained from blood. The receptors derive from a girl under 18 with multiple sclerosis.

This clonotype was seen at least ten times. CDR3 loop: CASSQLTAGANVLTF. The DNA of the CDR3 is TGCGCCAGCAGCCAATTAACAGCTGGGGCCAACGTCCTGACTTTC. The chain carries TRBV4-1 and TRBJ2-6, with D hard to call. Germline assignment: CDR1 MGHRA and CDR2 YSYEKL. Trimming stripped 2 bases from V and 2 bases from J, with 7 bases between. CDR3 size: 15 residues.

The CDR3 bases are TGTGCCAGCAGTGAAACTTCAGAGACCCAGTACTTC. The encoded protein is CASSETSETQYF. The chain recombines TRBV2 with TRBJ2-7; D is uncertain. With the DNA end fitting TRBJ2-5 better, the J assignment may be wrong. The V gene's germline CDR1 is SNHLY and CDR2 FYNNEI. The CDR3 is 12 amino acids.

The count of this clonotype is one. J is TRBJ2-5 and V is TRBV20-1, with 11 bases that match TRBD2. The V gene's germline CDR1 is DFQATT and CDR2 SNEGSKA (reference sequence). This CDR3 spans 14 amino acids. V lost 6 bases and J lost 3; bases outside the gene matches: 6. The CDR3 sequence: CSAHPLAGEETQYF. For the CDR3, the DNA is TGCAGTGCACATCCACTAGCGGGGGAAGAGACCCAGTACTTC.

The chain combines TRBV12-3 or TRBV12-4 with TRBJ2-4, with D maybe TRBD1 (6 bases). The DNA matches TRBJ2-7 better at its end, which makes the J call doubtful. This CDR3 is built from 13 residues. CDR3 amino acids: CASRTLQGNEQYF. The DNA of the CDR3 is TGTGCCAGCAGAACCCTACAGGGAAACGAGCAGTACTTC.

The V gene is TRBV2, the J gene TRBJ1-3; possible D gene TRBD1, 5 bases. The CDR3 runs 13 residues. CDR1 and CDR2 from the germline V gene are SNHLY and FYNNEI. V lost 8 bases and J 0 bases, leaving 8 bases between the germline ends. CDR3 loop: CASQGTSGNTIYF. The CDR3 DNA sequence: TGTGCCAGCCAAGGGACCTCTGGAAACACCATATATTTT.

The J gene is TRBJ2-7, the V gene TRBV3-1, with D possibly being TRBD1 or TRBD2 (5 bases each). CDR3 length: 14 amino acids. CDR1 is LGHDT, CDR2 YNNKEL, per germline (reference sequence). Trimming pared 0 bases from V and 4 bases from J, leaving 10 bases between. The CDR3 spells CASSQDWGRYEQYF. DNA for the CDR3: TGTGCCAGCAGCCAAGATTGGGGGAGATACGAGCAGTACTTC.

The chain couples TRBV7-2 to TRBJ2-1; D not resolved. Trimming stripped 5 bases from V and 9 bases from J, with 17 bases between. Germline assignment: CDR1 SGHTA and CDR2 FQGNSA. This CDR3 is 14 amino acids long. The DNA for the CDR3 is TGTGCCAGCAGCATCCGAAGAGACCCCGCTGAGCAGTTCTTC. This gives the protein CASSIRRDPAEQFF.

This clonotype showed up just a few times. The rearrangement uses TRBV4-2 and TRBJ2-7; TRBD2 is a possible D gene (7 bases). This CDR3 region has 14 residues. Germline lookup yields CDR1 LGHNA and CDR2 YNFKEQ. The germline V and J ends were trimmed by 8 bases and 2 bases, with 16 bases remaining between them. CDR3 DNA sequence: TGTGCCAGCGGGGGAGGGGGACCAACCTACGAGCAGTACTTC. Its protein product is CASGGGGPTYEQYF.

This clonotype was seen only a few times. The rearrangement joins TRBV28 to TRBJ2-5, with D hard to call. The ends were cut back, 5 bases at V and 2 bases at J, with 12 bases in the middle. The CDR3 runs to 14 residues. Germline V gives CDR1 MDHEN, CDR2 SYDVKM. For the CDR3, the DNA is TGTGCCAGCAGTACCGATGGGGAACAAGAGACCCAGTACTTC. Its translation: CASSTDGEQETQYF.

CDR3 in amino acids: CASSLSIRGLEDGYTF. In nucleotides, the CDR3 is TGTGCCAGCAGCTTATCAATCAGGGGGCTAGAGGATGGCTACACCTTC. The genes are TRBV7-6 and TRBJ1-2, with 8 bases lining up with TRBD1. This CDR3 contains 16 residues. CDR1 and CDR2 from the germline V gene are SGHVS and FNYEAQ. With 2 bases clipped from V and 6 bases from J, the junction kept 11 bases outside the gene matches.

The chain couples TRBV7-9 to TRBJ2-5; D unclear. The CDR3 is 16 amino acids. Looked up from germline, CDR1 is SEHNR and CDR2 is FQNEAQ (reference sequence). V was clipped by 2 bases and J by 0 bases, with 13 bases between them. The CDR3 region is CASSLFPLGYQETQYF. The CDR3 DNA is TGTGCCAGCAGCTTATTCCCCCTGGGGTACCAAGAGACCCAGTACTTC.